The 29 T cell receptor beta chains below come from one sample, sequenced in a study of cytomegalovirus exposure and HLA in healthy donors. Use of 60 Vbeta and 13 Jbeta primers characterized the PCR. Here immunoSEQ multiplex PCR was the method, and the copy in TCRdb shows in-frame clones only, minus some. Of some 120,000 clones detected, 80% appear once; the ten largest clones hold 1%. Sequenced: PBMCs. These receptors all come from a man aged 40-49 years in good health and CMV-seronegative.

The chain carries TRBV7-8 and TRBJ2-5; 8 positions match TRBD1. The ends lost 5 bases at V and 5 bases at J; junction bases unmatched: 10. The CDR3 spans 15 residues. The V gene's germline CDR1 is SGHVS and CDR2 FQNEAQ. The CDR3: CASSIASGGGETQYF. The DNA of the CDR3 is TGTGCCAGCAGCATCGCCTCAGGGGGCGGGGAGACCCAGTACTTC.

For this clone: Other DNA sequences of this sample code for an identical CDR3. The rearrangement joins TRBV2 to TRBJ1-5, with 10 nucleotides matching TRBD1. This CDR3 spans 14 amino acids. The V gene's germline CDR1 is SNHLY and CDR2 FYNNEI. J was trimmed by 4 bases and V by 4 bases; bases with no gene match: 1. CDR3 nucleotides: TGTGCCAGCAGTGGGACAGGGGGAAATCAGCCCCAGCATTTT. Its translation is CASSGTGGNQPQHF.

This clone appeared once. The chain has TRBV12-5 and TRBJ1-2, with 7 nucleotides matching TRBD1. This CDR3 is built from 18 residues. Germline lookup yields CDR1 LGHNT and CDR2 FRNRAP. V gave up 2 bases and J gave up 4 bases; unmatched junction bases: 16. The DNA of the CDR3 is TGTGCTAGTGGTTTGCCACACGGGGACAGAGGTAATGGCTATGGCTACACCTTC. It is translated as CASGLPHGDRGNGYGYTF.

The V call is TRBV6-1, the J call TRBJ1-6, with 8 nucleotides matching TRBD1. The CDR3 consists of 16 residues. Per the germline V gene, CDR1 is MNHNS and CDR2 is SASEGT. Trimming cost V 1 base and J 6 bases; bases outside gene matches: 5. Here the CDR3 DNA reads TGTGCCAGCAGTGAAGGCCGGACAGGGTTTAATTCACCCCTCCACTTT. Protein sequence: CASSEGRTGFNSPLHF.

The J gene is TRBJ2-5, the V gene TRBV5-4; D is possibly TRBD2 (6 bases). This CDR3 spans 16 amino acids. The V gene's germline CDR1 is SGHNT and CDR2 YYREEE (reference sequence). V gave up 3 bases and J gave up 0 bases, with 15 bases separating them. The CDR3 here is CASSSQQAGHQETQYF. The CDR3 nucleotides read TGTGCCAGCAGCTCCCAACAAGCGGGCCACCAAGAGACCCAGTACTTC.

The chain combines TRBV2 with TRBJ2-1; D is possibly TRBD2 (5 bases). Germline CDR1 and CDR2: SNHLY and FYNNEI. V was trimmed by 7 bases and J by 7 bases, leaving 20 bases between them. This CDR3 has 15 residues. CDR3 coding DNA: TGTGCCAGCACCCGAATTCTTGTTCGGGGAAATGAGCAGTTCTTC. It yields the protein CASTRILVRGNEQFF.

This clone appeared a few times. This chain joins TRBV11-2 and TRBJ2-3; 9 nucleotides match TRBD2. The CDR3 has 14 residues. V lost 3 bases and J lost 4; bases outside the gene matches: 2. Germline values: CDR1 SGHAT, CDR2 FQNNGV. CDR3 in amino acids: CASSLRTSADTQYF. The CDR3 region has the DNA TGTGCCAGCAGCTTGAGGACTAGCGCAGATACGCAGTATTTT.

V usage is TRBV6-1 and J usage is TRBJ1-4; 8 bases match TRBD1. Germline V gene data show CDR1 as MNHNS and CDR2 as SASEGT. CDR3 size: 15 residues. The V gene end was trimmed by 1 base and the J gene end by 5 bases; junction bases not matched to a gene: 3. The CDR3, as DNA: TGTGCCAGCAGTGAAGGGGACAGGCCAAATGAAAAACTGTTTTTT. Translating gives CASSEGDRPNEKLFF.

The chain has TRBV10-3 and TRBJ2-1, with TRBD1 identical over 11 bases. J was trimmed by 9 bases and V by 4 bases; bases with no gene match: 8. This CDR3 region has 15 residues. Germline V lookup: CDR1 ENHRY, CDR2 SYGVKD. The CDR3: CAISGPGQGGSEQFF. As DNA, the CDR3 is TGTGCCATCAGTGGGCCGGGACAGGGGGGGAGTGAGCAGTTCTTC.

The gene calls are TRBV27 and TRBJ1-5, with D possibly matching TRBD1 (6 bases). Germline V gene lookup returns CDR1 MNHEY and CDR2 SMNVEV (reference sequence). V lost 6 bases and J 3 bases, leaving 6 bases between the germline ends. This CDR3 comprises 12 residues. The CDR3 here is CASRGHNQPQHF. CDR3 nucleotides: TGTGCCAGCAGGGGACACAATCAGCCCCAGCATTTT.

In this sample, this clone turned up a few times. This chain joins TRBV2 and TRBJ1-5; weak D call: TRBD1 (6 bases). The ends were cut back, 8 bases at V and 0 bases at J, with 11 bases in the middle. CDR1 SNHLY and CDR2 FYNNEI come from the germline V gene. The CDR3 sequence is 14 residues long. The DNA of the CDR3 is TGTGCCAGCCGGGACACATATAGCAATCAGCCCCAGCATTTT. This codes for CASRDTYSNQPQHF.

This clone was detected once. The rearrangement links TRBV29-1 to TRBJ2-3, with TRBD2 as a possible D gene (5 bases). This CDR3 is built from 16 residues. The ends were cut back, 7 bases at V and 1 base at J, with 21 bases in the middle. Germline V gene sequence: CDR1 SQVTM, CDR2 ANQGSEA. This CDR3 is CSDRARAGFGTDTQYF. For the CDR3, the DNA is TGCAGCGACCGAGCGAGGGCAGGATTCGGCACAGATACGCAGTATTTT.

The table lists this clone with a few counts. Additional DNA sequences in this sample encode the identical CDR3. This chain joins TRBV5-1 and TRBJ2-7; TRBD1 might be the D (6 bases). This CDR3 has 15 amino acids. The ends were cut back, 0 bases at V and 0 bases at J, with 10 bases in the middle. Germline V lookup: CDR1 SGHRS, CDR2 YFSETQ. CDR3 nucleotides: TGCGCCAGCAGCTTGGGGGGGCTCCCCTCCTACGAGCAGTACTTC. This encodes CASSLGGLPSYEQYF.

The V call is TRBV29-1, the J call TRBJ2-5, with TRBD1 matching over 7 bases. The CDR3 covers 14 residues. Germline V lookup: CDR1 SQVTM, CDR2 ANQGSEA. V was pared by 2 bases and J by 3 bases, with 6 bases of the junction left unmatched. The CDR3, as DNA: TGCAGCGTTGAAAAGTATGGGACAGAAGAGACCCAGTACTTC. Amino acids: CSVEKYGTEETQYF.

V usage is TRBV7-2 and J usage is TRBJ1-6, with TRBD1 as a possible D gene (6 bases). The V end was cut by 3 bases, the J end by 9 bases, with 21 bases between. This CDR3 has 17 residues. Per germline, CDR1 SGHTA and CDR2 FQGNSA. CDR3 protein: CASSLVHNRDSSSPLHF. As DNA, the CDR3 is TGTGCCAGCAGCTTGGTCCATAACAGGGATTCTAGTTCACCCCTCCACTTT.

The chain uses TRBV25-1 and TRBJ2-3, with TRBD2 identical over 8 bases. Germline V gene lookup returns CDR1 MGHDK and CDR2 SYGVNS. This CDR3 is built from 16 residues. With 1 base clipped from V and 2 bases from J, the junction kept 5 bases outside the gene matches. The CDR3, as DNA: TGTGCCAGCAGTGAATCGGGGGGGGGACTCACAGATACGCAGTATTTT. Translated: CASSESGGGLTDTQYF.

The chain has TRBV2 and TRBJ1-4; D call uncertain. V was clipped by 3 bases and J by 7 bases, with 9 bases between them. The CDR3 spans 13 residues. Germline V gene data show CDR1 as SNHLY and CDR2 as FYNNEI. The CDR3 is CASSESQSEKLFF. CDR3 coding DNA: TGTGCCAGCAGTGAGTCTCAGTCTGAAAAACTGTTTTTT.

The V gene is TRBV7-9, the J gene TRBJ2-5; TRBD2 might be the D (6 bases). V lost 1 base to trimming and J lost 5 bases, with 14 bases between them. The germline CDR1 and CDR2 sequences are SEHNR and FQNEAQ (reference sequence). This CDR3 contains 15 residues. The CDR3 loop reads CASSLGAGPRETQYF. Written as DNA, the CDR3 is TGTGCCAGCAGCTTAGGGGCGGGACCTCGGGAGACCCAGTACTTC. The complete variable domain, with remaining parts taken from reference TRBV7-9 and TRBJ2-5, reads DTGVSQNPRHKITKRGQNVTFRCDPISEHNRLYWYRQTLGQGPEFLTYFQNEAQLEKSRLLSDRFSAERPKGSFSTLEIQRTEQGDSAMYLCASSLGAGPRETQYFGPGTRLLVL.

The chain couples TRBV18 to TRBJ2-7, with D perhaps TRBD2 (5 bases). The germline gives CDR1 KGHSH, CDR2 LQKENI. This CDR3 is 14 amino acids long. Trimming pared 3 bases from V and 12 bases from J, leaving 21 bases between. The CDR3 region has the DNA TGTGCCAGCTCACCGTCTGGGAGACTGGAGCTTCGGTACTTC. Translation gives CASSPSGRLELRYF.

The CDR3 protein is CATSGGGDGELFF. The CDR3 DNA reads as TGTGCCACCTCGGGCGGGGGGGACGGGGAGCTGTTTTTT. This chain joins TRBV15 and TRBJ2-2, with 9 bases that match TRBD2. Germline lookup yields CDR1 LNHNV and CDR2 YYDKDF (reference sequence). Losses at the gene ends were 8 bases for V and 7 bases for J; bases not matched to a gene: 5. The CDR3 sequence is 13 residues long.

The chain joins TRBV5-1 to TRBJ2-6, with a weak D call TRBD1 (5 bases). V gave up 5 bases and J gave up 0 bases, with 6 bases separating them. The length of the CDR3 is 14 residues. Per germline, CDR1 SGHRS and CDR2 YFSETQ. This chain's CDR3 is CASRQGSGANVLTF. The CDR3 DNA sequence: TGCGCCAGCAGGCAGGGCTCTGGGGCCAACGTCCTGACTTTC.

The chain combines TRBV19 with TRBJ2-3, with D hard to call. Trimming shortened V by 6 bases and J by 0 bases, and 7 bases separated the two germline ends. CDR3 length equals 13 residues. Germline CDR1 is LNHDA and CDR2 is SQIVND (reference sequence). CDR3 amino acids: CASRAISTDTQYF. In nucleotides, the CDR3 is TGTGCCAGTAGGGCCATTAGCACAGATACGCAGTATTTT.

This clone occurred once. V is TRBV28 and J is TRBJ1-2; 9 bases agree with TRBD1. The CDR3 has 16 amino acids. V trimming: 2 bases; J trimming: 4 bases; junction bases outside the gene matches: 8. The germline CDR1 and CDR2 sequences are MDHEN and SYDVKM. The CDR3 spells CASSLMGTGSGYGYTF. DNA for the CDR3: TGTGCCAGCAGTTTAATGGGGACAGGGTCGGGCTATGGCTACACCTTC.

As regards this clone: The sample has other DNA sequences that encode this CDR3 too. The genes are TRBV30 and TRBJ1-5; TRBD1 agrees at 9 bases. CDR1 and CDR2 from the germline V gene are GTSNPN and SVGIG (reference sequence). The V gene end was trimmed by 4 bases and the J gene end by 6 bases; junction bases not matched to a gene: 4. CDR3 length: 13 amino acids. CDR3 sequence (DNA): TGTGCCTGGAACCCGGGACAGGGTCAGCCCCAGCATTTT. Translation: CAWNPGQGQPQHF.

The chain links TRBV5-8 to TRBJ2-1; 11 bases are shared with TRBD2. CDR3 length equals 15 residues. The J segment lost 9 bases and the V segment lost 7 bases, leaving 12 bases of the junction unmatched. Germline lookup yields CDR1 SGHTS and CDR2 YDEGEE. In nucleotides, the CDR3 is TGTGCCAGCGGGAGGCCTAGCGGGAGGTTTGGTGAGCAGTTCTTC. It is translated as CASGRPSGRFGEQFF.

The chain combines TRBV7-8 with TRBJ2-2; D might be TRBD1 (5 bases). The CDR3 is made up of 15 amino acids. Trimming stripped 2 bases from V and 4 bases from J, with 11 bases between. From germline, CDR1 is SGHVS and CDR2 FQNEAQ. The CDR3 sequence: CASSLRGGSTGELFF. The CDR3 DNA reads as TGTGCCAGCAGCTTAAGGGGCGGCAGCACCGGGGAGCTGTTTTTT.

The chain recombines TRBV6-1 with TRBJ2-7; D is unresolved. Looked up from germline, CDR1 is MNHNS and CDR2 is SASEGT. The V and J ends lost 2 bases and 9 bases respectively, with 14 bases between them. This CDR3 comprises 13 residues. The CDR3 is CASSERYRSGQYF. The CDR3 bases are TGTGCCAGCAGTGAACGGTACCGAAGTGGGCAGTACTTC.

The genes are TRBV19 and TRBJ1-2, with a tentative D call TRBD1 (5 bases). The V gene lost 5 bases and the J gene lost 4 bases, with 20 bases spanning the gap. CDR1 and CDR2 (germline): LNHDA, SQIVND (reference sequence). This CDR3 region has 16 residues. The CDR3 DNA reads as TGTGCCAGTAGTTCCCAAAGTTCAAGGGGAGGCTATGGCTACACCTTC. It is translated as CASSSQSSRGGYGYTF. Drawing the rest from reference TRBV19 and TRBJ1-2, the complete variable domain is DGGITQSPKYLFRKEGQNVTLSCEQNLNHDAMYWYRQDPGQGLRLIYYSQIVNDFQKGDIAEGYSVSREKKESFPLTVTSAQKNPTAFYLCASSSQSSRGGYGYTFGSGTRLTVV.

The chain combines TRBV28 with TRBJ2-5, with 7 positions matching TRBD2. This CDR3 contains 16 residues. CDR1 is MDHEN and CDR2 is SYDVKM in the germline V gene. V lost 6 bases to trimming and J lost 1 base; unmatched junction nucleotides: 11. This CDR3 reads CASSPGASGRQETQYF. CDR3 coding DNA: TGTGCCAGCAGCCCGGGTGCTAGCGGCCGCCAAGAGACCCAGTACTTC.